The present entry profiles one T cell receptor beta chain with its context. Its antigen is not known. This sample was taken from a study of glioma-infiltrating T cells. The CDR3 consists of 16 residues. From germline, CDR1 is MNHEY and CDR2 SMNVEV (reference sequence). The V segment lost 2 bases and the J segment 5 bases; nucleotides outside the gene matches: 12. Overall study results and limits: Above-expected tissue-blood divergence occurred in all gliomas, most in low-grade ones.

TCR alpha and beta CDR3 regions were amplified from RNA using iRepertoire nested multiplex PCR. One-step reverse transcription and amplification started from approximately 100-400 ng of tissue mRNA or PBMC total RNA. TCRdb re-called the multiplex PCR reads with MiXCR, one entry per CDR3 protein. The sample has 300,000 to 450,000 distinct CDR3 sequences, roughly two fifths seen once. Sequencing used glioma tissue, nonneoplastic brain tissue, or PBMCs (not recorded which). The rearrangement links TRBV27 to TRBJ2-7, with 7 bases aligning to TRBD2. The receptor was derived from a human donor with low-grade glioma or glioblastoma, undergoing nonglioma brain surgery, or in good health (not recorded which). As DNA, the CDR3 is TGTGCCAGCAGTTTAAACGGTTTCGGGAGGAACGACGAGCAGTACTTC. Encoded protein: CASSLNGFGRNDEQYF.